The 5 T cell receptor beta chains below all came from one sample that was sequenced in a study of T cells in Graves' hyperthyroidism and ophthalmopathy. Regions amplified from RNA transcripts were the TCR beta CDR3 regions. A first-round RT-PCR of the TCR CDR3 used the HTBI primer set. MiXCR, applied by TCRdb to the multiplex PCR reads, yields one record per CDR3 protein. The table has under 650,000 distinct CDR3 sequences, around 15% seen once. The specimen was blood. These receptors were obtained from a woman in her 30s with Graves' hyperthyroidism.

This clonotype occurred a few times. The chain joins TRBV20-1 to TRBJ2-3; TRBD1 agrees at 9 bases. The CDR3 consists of 13 residues. Per the germline V gene, CDR1 is DFQATT and CDR2 is SNEGSKA (reference sequence). Written as DNA, the CDR3 is TGCACCCCGGGACAGGGTTTAGGAGATACGCAGTATTTT. Translation: CTPGQGLGDTQYF.

The chain recombines TRBV12-3 or TRBV12-4 with TRBJ2-1; 9 bases match TRBD2. V was clipped by 3 bases and J by 4 bases; unmatched bases: 13. There are 18 residues in the CDR3. The CDR3 spells CASSFLGFSGSQYNEQFF. CDR3 sequence (DNA): TGTGCCAGCAGTTTTTTAGGGTTTAGCGGGAGTCAATACAATGAGCAGTTCTTC.

This clonotype was seen ten or more times. The chain carries TRBV7-2 and TRBJ2-3; weak D call: TRBD2 (6 bases). The CDR3 runs 16 residues. Germline-derived CDR1 and CDR2 are SGHTA and FQGNSA. Trimming left V 5 bases short and J 0 bases short, with 15 bases between. The CDR3 DNA reads TGTGCCAGCAGCCAGTGGGAGGTCTCTAGCACAGATACGCAGTATTTT. This translates into CASSQWEVSSTDTQYF.

The J gene is TRBJ2-6, the V gene TRBV3-1, with 15 positions matching TRBD2. The CDR3 totals 20 residues. Germline V gives CDR1 LGHDT, CDR2 YNNKEL (reference sequence). V lost 5 bases to trimming and J lost 4 bases; unmatched junction nucleotides: 12. The CDR3 region has the DNA TGTGCCAGCAGCTATTCCGGACTAGCGGGAGGGTCGGAGGGGGCCAACGTCCTGACTTTC. Protein sequence: CASSYSGLAGGSEGANVLTF.

This clonotype was counted ten times or more. The chain is built from TRBV28 and TRBJ2-5; perhaps TRBD1 as D (6 bases). The CDR3 is 14 amino acids. Germline CDR1 is MDHEN and CDR2 is SYDVKM. V was trimmed by 3 bases and J by 7 bases, leaving 15 bases between them. DNA of the CDR3: TGTGCCAGCAGTTTGAGACAGGTCAAGGCGACCCAGTACTTC. It is translated as CASSLRQVKATQYF.